These T cell receptor beta chains were read from a single sample in a study of Ad26.COV2.S vaccination and SARS-CoV-2 variants. Only in-frame clones appear in the TCRdb table, and some are missing; sequencing was by immunoSEQ multiplex PCR. The sample lists just over 350,000 clones, 90% to 95% occurring once. The starting material was peripheral blood, obtained after recovery from COVID-19. The receptors come from a human donor who had recovered from COVID-19. Both conserved end residues are part of each CDR3. D genes are given only for firm matches. A clone size is listed for some rows: how often the clone was seen (once, few, many), or a class if it is expanded.

CASPPTRGNTEAFF	TGTGCCAGCCCTCCTACCAGGGGAAACACTGAAGCTTTCTTT	.	TRBV18	TRBJ1-1	.
CASSLEQGRECF	TGTGCCAGCAGCTTAGAACAGGGGAGAGAGTGCTTC	TRBD1	TRBV7-9	TRBJ1-2	few
CAISEPGLQNPKNIQYF	TGTGCCATCAGTGAGCCGGGACTCCAAAATCCTAAAAACATTCAGTACTTC	.	TRBV10-3	TRBJ2-4	once
CASSQSSQGRVPYGYTF	TGTGCCAGCAGCCAGAGCAGCCAGGGACGGGTGCCCTATGGCTACACCTTC	.	TRBV4-2	TRBJ1-2	.
CASSGRLAGGRFETQYF	TGTGCCAGCAGCGGTCGACTAGCGGGGGGACGTTTCGAGACCCAGTACTTC	TRBD2	TRBV13	TRBJ2-5	.
CASSPQGFNTEAFF	TGCGCCAGCAGCCCGCAGGGATTCAACACTGAAGCTTTCTTT	.	TRBV4-3	TRBJ1-1	.
CASSLGIGAGGYQETQYF	TGTGCCAGCAGCTTAGGGATTGGCGCGGGGGGGTATCAAGAGACCCAGTACTTC	TRBD2	TRBV11-3	TRBJ2-5	.
CASSPGSGTGNTIYF	TGTGCCAGCTCACCAGGCTCGGGTACTGGAAACACCATATATTTT	.	TRBV18	TRBJ1-3	.
CASSDPGIGNTIYF	TGTGCCAGCAGTGATCCTGGTATCGGAAACACCATATATTTT	.	TRBV6-1	TRBJ1-3	.
CASSPGGVNTEAFF	TGTGCCAGTAGTCCAGGGGGGGTGAACACTGAAGCTTTCTTT	TRBD1	TRBV19	TRBJ1-1	.
CASSTTGINTEAFF	TGTGCCAGCAGTACCACAGGGATTAACACTGAAGCTTTCTTT	.	TRBV6-6	TRBJ1-1	.
CASSGGGAGTDTQYF	TGTGCCAGCAGTGGCGGGGGGGCAGGCACAGATACGCAGTATTTT	TRBD2	TRBV6-2/TRBV6-3	TRBJ2-3	.
CASSYVAGADEQFF	TGTGCCAGCAGTTACGTGGCGGGGGCTGATGAGCAGTTCTTC	.	TRBV6-5	TRBJ2-1	.
CAIQSGGAANEQFF	TGTGCCATCCAGAGCGGGGGGGCCGCCAATGAGCAGTTCTTC	TRBD2	TRBV5-4	TRBJ2-1	.
CASSFTDTQYF	TGCGCCAGCAGCTTCACAGATACGCAGTATTTT	.	TRBV5-1	TRBJ2-3	few
CASSPPTARGYTF	TGTGCCAGCTCACCGCCGACAGCTCGGGGCTACACCTTC	.	TRBV18	TRBJ1-2	.
CASSSVMGGLEAFF	TGTGCCAGTAGTAGTGTTATGGGGGGCCTTGAAGCTTTCTTT	.	TRBV19	TRBJ1-1	.
CASSQGRGNNEQFF	TGTGCCAGCAGCCAGGGAAGAGGAAACAATGAGCAGTTCTTC	.	TRBV3-1/TRBV3-2	TRBJ2-1	.
CASSPGGSYGYTF	TGTGCCAGCAGCCCTGGGGGGTCCTATGGCTACACCTTC	.	TRBV9	TRBJ1-2	.
CASRHRPNYGYTF	TGTGCCAGTAGACACAGACCCAACTATGGCTACACCTTC	.	TRBV19	TRBJ1-2	.
CASSREYRIDEQFF	TGTGCCAGCAGCCGCGAGTACAGGATCGATGAGCAGTTCTTC	.	TRBV7-2	TRBJ2-1	.
CATSLGGRPHSSYEQYF	TGTGCCACCAGCCTGGGGGGAAGACCCCACAGCTCCTACGAGCAGTACTTC	.	TRBV10-3	TRBJ2-7	.
CASSVGDSGLNRPQHF	TGTGCCAGCAGCGTAGGGGACAGCGGCCTCAATAGGCCCCAGCATTTT	TRBD1	TRBV9	TRBJ1-5	.